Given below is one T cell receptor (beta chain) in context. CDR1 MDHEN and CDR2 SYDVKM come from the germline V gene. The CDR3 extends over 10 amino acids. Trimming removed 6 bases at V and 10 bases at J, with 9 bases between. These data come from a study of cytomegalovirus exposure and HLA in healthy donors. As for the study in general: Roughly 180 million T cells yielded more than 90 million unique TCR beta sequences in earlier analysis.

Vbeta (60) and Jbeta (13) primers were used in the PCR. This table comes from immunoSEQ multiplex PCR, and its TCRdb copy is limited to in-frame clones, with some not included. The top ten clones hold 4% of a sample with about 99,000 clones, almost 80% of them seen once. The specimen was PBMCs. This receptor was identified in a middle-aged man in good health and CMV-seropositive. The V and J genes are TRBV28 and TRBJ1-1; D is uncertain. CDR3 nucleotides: TGTGCCAGCAGGAGGATGCGAGCTTTCTTT. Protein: CASRRMRAFF.